What follows are 19 T cell receptor beta chains derived from one specimen sequenced in a study of ipilimumab plus nivolumab after autologous stem cell transplantation (dated by TCRdb to the early 2020s). Preparation of the library involved the immunoSEQ multiplex PCR assay. TCRdb holds this immuneACCESS table with in-frame rearrangements only. Some clones are missing; in checked studies, unresolved V genes explain under half, and the rest has no known cause. This sample gives 40,000 to 45,000 clones in total; nearly 95% of them show up just once. The leading ten clones occupy over 0.85% of the sample. The sequences come from PBMCs, collected in a trial of ipilimumab plus nivolumab as post-transplant consolidation. These receptors came from a male donor with multiple myeloma.

The chain has TRBV10-2 and TRBJ2-2, with D possibly being TRBD1 (7 bases). This CDR3 is built from 15 residues. CDR1 is WSHSY and CDR2 is SAAADI in the germline V gene. V lost 2 bases and J lost 5, with 12 bases in between. The CDR3 DNA reads as TGCGCCAGCAGTGAGCCCAGGGGGAGGACCGGGGAGCTGTTTTTT. Translation gives CASSEPRGRTGELFF.

The rearrangement uses TRBV7-3 and TRBJ2-3; D may be TRBD2 (6 bases). The V gene's germline CDR1 is SGHTA and CDR2 FQGTGA. CDR3 length: 16 residues. The germline V and J ends were trimmed by 2 bases and 4 bases, with 16 bases remaining between them. The CDR3: CASSLDSGSGADTQYF. Here the CDR3 DNA reads TGTGCCAGCAGCTTAGACAGTGGTAGCGGAGCAGATACGCAGTATTTT.

This chain connects TRBV28 to TRBJ2-7, with TRBD2 identical over 8 bases. The CDR3 is 14 amino acids. The germline V gene has CDR1 MDHEN and CDR2 SYDVKM. The V gene end was trimmed by 7 bases and the J gene end by 2 bases; junction bases not matched to a gene: 7. The CDR3 nucleotides are TGTGCCAGCACCAATAGCGGGACGCCCTACGAGCAGTACTTC. Its protein product is CASTNSGTPYEQYF. Full variable domain (outside the CDR3, taken from reference TRBV28 and TRBJ2-7): DVKVTQSSRYLVKRTGEKVFLECVQDMDHENMFWYRQDPGLGLRLIYFSYDVKMKEKGDIPEGYSVSREKKERFSLILESASTNQTSMYLCASTNSGTPYEQYFGPGTRLTVT.

This clone has a single count. This chain links TRBV5-4 with TRBJ2-3; 7 bases match TRBD1. Germline values: CDR1 SGHNT, CDR2 YYREEE (reference sequence). The CDR3 contains 14 residues. The ends lost 4 bases at V and 3 bases at J; junction bases unmatched: 5. The CDR3 spells CASSSPTGTDTQYF. DNA for the CDR3: TGTGCCAGCAGCAGTCCGACAGGGACAGATACGCAGTATTTT.

The chain joins TRBV18 to TRBJ2-2; D is undetermined. The CDR3 spans 20 residues. Trimming removed 3 bases at V and 2 bases at J, with 25 bases between. The germline gives CDR1 KGHSH, CDR2 LQKENI. CDR3 sequence: CASSPLPWVAGPFNTGELFF. The CDR3 coding sequence is TGTGCCAGCTCACCGCTCCCTTGGGTAGCAGGCCCTTTTAACACCGGGGAGCTGTTTTTT.

V gene TRBV7-9 combines with J gene TRBJ2-5; unclear D gene. The CDR3 runs 12 residues. V was trimmed by 6 bases and J by 5 bases, leaving 10 bases between them. The germline CDR1 and CDR2 sequences are SEHNR and FQNEAQ (reference sequence). The CDR3 DNA reads as TGTGCCAGCAGTTCCCGCAGGGAGACCCAGTACTTC. Its translation: CASSSRRETQYF.

The chain recombines TRBV7-8 with TRBJ1-2, with unresolved D. The V end lost 1 base, the J end lost 3 bases, and 12 bases lay between the germline ends. Germline CDR1 is SGHVS and CDR2 is FQNEAQ. The CDR3 extends over 15 amino acids. CDR3 amino acids: CASSLGLSADYGYTF. CDR3 nucleotides: TGTGCCAGCAGCTTAGGGCTTTCAGCTGACTATGGCTACACCTTC.

This clone was seen a single time. The rearrangement uses TRBV7-8 and TRBJ1-2; 7 bases line up with TRBD1. The V gene's germline CDR1 is SGHVS and CDR2 FQNEAQ. V was clipped by 5 bases and J by 4 bases; unmatched bases: 10. The CDR3 spans 15 residues. This CDR3 is CASSAYLQGPYGYTF. The CDR3 DNA is TGTGCCAGCAGCGCATACTTACAGGGGCCCTATGGCTACACCTTC.

This rearrangement joins TRBV4-2 to TRBJ2-1, with 10 bases matching TRBD2. Looked up from germline, CDR1 is LGHNA and CDR2 is YNFKEQ. Trimming at V came to 2 bases and at J to 9 bases, leaving 7 bases not matched to a gene. The CDR3 has 15 amino acids. CDR3 sequence: CASSQLAGVAGEQFF. Here the CDR3 DNA reads TGTGCCAGCAGCCAACTAGCGGGGGTCGCGGGTGAGCAGTTCTTC.

The J gene is TRBJ2-1, the V gene TRBV4-3; 12 bases align to TRBD2. V dropped 0 bases and J dropped 2; count of bases not matched to a gene: 5. The CDR3 has 18 residues. CDR1 is LGHNA, CDR2 YSLEER, per germline. CDR3 bases: TGCGCCAGCAGCCAAGATGGGTCTAGCGGGAGGGCCTACAATGAGCAGTTCTTC. This gives the protein CASSQDGSSGRAYNEQFF.

The gene calls are TRBV6-5 and TRBJ2-2; weak D call: TRBD1 (5 bases). The CDR3 has 16 residues. In germline, CDR1 is MNHEY, CDR2 SVGAGI. V was clipped by 2 bases and J by 2 bases, with 12 bases between them. The DNA for the CDR3 is TGTGCCAGCAGTTACCAGCGACGGACAAACACCGGGGAGCTGTTTTTT. This gives the protein CASSYQRRTNTGELFF.

V is TRBV6-6 and J is TRBJ2-5, with 8 bases identical to TRBD1. The better agreement between TRBJ2-7 and the DNA end casts doubt on the J call. From germline, CDR1 is MNHNY and CDR2 SVGAGI (reference sequence). CDR3 size: 15 residues. This CDR3 is CASSRGQGEAYEQYF. The DNA of the CDR3 is TGTGCCAGCAGTAGAGGACAGGGTGAAGCCTACGAGCAGTACTTC.

The chain uses TRBV7-6 and TRBJ2-5, with D uncertain. The CDR3 extends over 13 amino acids. Per germline, CDR1 SGHVS and CDR2 FNYEAQ. The germline V and J ends were trimmed by 0 bases and 5 bases, with 7 bases remaining between them. The CDR3 coding sequence is TGTGCCAGCAGCTTAGCGGGTCGGGAGACCCAGTACTTC. Amino acids: CASSLAGRETQYF. The variable domain in full, with the rest retrieved from reference TRBV7-6 and TRBJ2-5, is GAGVSQSPRYKVTKRGQDVALRCDPISGHVSLYWYRQALGQGPEFLTYFNYEAQQDKSGLPNDRFSAERPEGSISTLTIQRTEQRDSAMYRCASSLAGRETQYFGPGTRLLVL.

With respect to this clone: Mismatch with germline at one junction end may stem from a read error. This chain links TRBV5-4 with TRBJ2-3, with 11 bases lining up with TRBD1. This CDR3 comprises 15 residues. CDR1 and CDR2 from the germline V gene are SGHNT and YYREEE (reference sequence). The CDR3 loop is CASRLDRGPADTQYF. For the CDR3, the DNA is TGTGCCAGCAGATTGGACAGGGGGCCGGCAGATACGCAGTATTTT.

This chain uses TRBV5-1 with TRBJ1-2; D is uncertain. CDR1 and CDR2 (germline): SGHRS, YFSETQ. This CDR3 has 14 residues. V was shortened by 4 bases and J by 8 bases, with 18 bases between the two germline ends. CDR3 in DNA: TGCGCCAGCAGCCCCGACCCGGAGGGCTACGGCTACACCTTC. This sequence encodes CASSPDPEGYGYTF.

V and J are TRBV5-6 and TRBJ2-3, with 13 bases lining up with TRBD2. Germline CDR1 is SGHDT and CDR2 is YYEEEE. This CDR3 has 16 residues. The trim removed 3 bases at V and 3 bases at J, leaving 4 bases unmatched. CDR3 sequence reads: CASSWGTSGKTDTQYF. The CDR3 region has the DNA TGTGCCAGCAGCTGGGGGACTAGCGGGAAGACAGATACGCAGTATTTT.

Here the CDR3 DNA reads TGTGCCAGCAGCTTAAGGGCCAACAATCAGCCCCAGCATTTT. Translating gives CASSLRANNQPQHF. The V call is TRBV5-6, the J call TRBJ1-5, with D unresolved. The CDR3 covers 14 residues. V lost 2 bases, J lost 3 bases, and 9 bases lay in between. Germline V CDR1 and CDR2: SGHDT, YYEEEE.

This clone appeared once. Written as DNA, the CDR3 is TGTGCCAGCAGCTTAGGACTAGCGGGAGGTTTGGAGACCCAGTACTTC. Protein sequence: CASSLGLAGGLETQYF. This chain joins TRBV7-2 and TRBJ2-5; 13 bases agree with TRBD2. The CDR3 sequence is 16 residues long. Germline lookup yields CDR1 SGHTA and CDR2 FQGNSA. The trim removed 1 base at V and 5 bases at J, leaving 4 bases unmatched.

The rearrangement uses TRBV9 and TRBJ1-3, with D possibly TRBD1 on 6 matching bases. The CDR3 is made up of 15 amino acids. V was shortened by 9 bases and J by 0 bases, with 16 bases between the two germline ends. The germline gives CDR1 SGDLS, CDR2 YYNGEE. The CDR3 protein is CANPGHASSGNTIYF. CDR3 sequence (DNA): TGTGCCAACCCGGGACACGCCAGCTCTGGAAACACCATATATTTT.